This T cell receptor beta chain appears in the sequencing data of a study of blood T cell repertoires in COVID-19. The overall study: Material from acute and convalescent COVID-19 was sourced from the United States, Italy and Spain. The analysed material was cDNA or gDNA that came from T cells, B-cell-depleted T cells, or PBMCs.

Trimming took 4 bases from V and 8 from J; bases not matched to a gene: 3. The CDR3 spans 12 residues. CDR1 is MGHRA and CDR2 is YSYEKL in the germline V gene. This clone appeared once. Sequencing was performed with immunoSEQ multiplex PCR; in TCRdb, only in-frame clones are kept and a portion is missing. Among around 170,000 clones listed, 86% were seen once. This chain uses TRBV4-1 with TRBJ1-1; 8 bases map to TRBD1. The sequenced sample consisted of peripheral blood. The source is a man aged 50 to 59 with active or convalescent COVID-19. The CDR3 reads CASSPRQGEAFF. DNA for the CDR3: TGCGCCAGCAGCCCACGACAGGGGGAAGCTTTCTTT.